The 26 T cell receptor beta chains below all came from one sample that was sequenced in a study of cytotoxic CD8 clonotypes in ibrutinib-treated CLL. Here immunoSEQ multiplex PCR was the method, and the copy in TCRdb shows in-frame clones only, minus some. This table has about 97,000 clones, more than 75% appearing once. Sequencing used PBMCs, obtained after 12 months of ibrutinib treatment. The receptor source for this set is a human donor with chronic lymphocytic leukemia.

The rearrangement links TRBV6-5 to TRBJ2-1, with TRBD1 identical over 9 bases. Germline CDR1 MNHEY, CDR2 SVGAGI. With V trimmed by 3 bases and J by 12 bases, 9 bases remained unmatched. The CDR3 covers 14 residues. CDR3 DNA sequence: TGTGCCAGCAGTTATGGGACAGGGTCCTTGGGGCAGTTCTTC. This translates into CASSYGTGSLGQFF.

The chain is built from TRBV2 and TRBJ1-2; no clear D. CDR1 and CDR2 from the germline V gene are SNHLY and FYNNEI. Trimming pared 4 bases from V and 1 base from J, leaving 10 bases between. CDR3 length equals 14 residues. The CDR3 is CASSADGGNYGYTF. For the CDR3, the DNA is TGTGCCAGCAGTGCCGACGGCGGTAACTATGGCTACACCTTC. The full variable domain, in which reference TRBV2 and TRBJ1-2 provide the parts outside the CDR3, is EPEVTQTPSHQVTQMGQEVILRCVPISNHLYFYWYRQILGQKVEFLVSFYNNEISEKSEIFDDQFSVERPDGSNFTLKIRSTKLEDSAMYFCASSADGGNYGYTFGSGTRLTVV.

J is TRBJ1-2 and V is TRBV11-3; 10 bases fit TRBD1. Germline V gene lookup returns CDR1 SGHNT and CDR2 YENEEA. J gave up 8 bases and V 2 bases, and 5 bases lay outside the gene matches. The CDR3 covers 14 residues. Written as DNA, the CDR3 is TGTGCCAGCAGCTTAACCGGGACAGGGGACGGCTACACCTTC. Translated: CASSLTGTGDGYTF.

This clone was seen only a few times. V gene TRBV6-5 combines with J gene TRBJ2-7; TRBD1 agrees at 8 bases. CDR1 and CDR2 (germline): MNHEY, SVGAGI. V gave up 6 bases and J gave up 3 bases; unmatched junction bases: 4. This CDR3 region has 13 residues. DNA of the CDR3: TGTGCCAGCAGCCGCGGACAGGGCTACGAGCAGTACTTC. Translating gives CASSRGQGYEQYF.

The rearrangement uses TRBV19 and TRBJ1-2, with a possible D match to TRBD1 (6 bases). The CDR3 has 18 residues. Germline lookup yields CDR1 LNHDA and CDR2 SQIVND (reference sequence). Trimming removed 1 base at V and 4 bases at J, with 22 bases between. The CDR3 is CASSIVRRDTASVYGYTF. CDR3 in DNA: TGTGCCAGTAGTATAGTCCGAAGGGACACCGCTTCTGTCTATGGCTACACCTTC.

CDR3 sequence: CAGQTLQGLGGYTF. In DNA form, the CDR3 reads TGTGCCGGCCAAACGCTGCAGGGCTTAGGCGGCTACACCTTC. The chain joins TRBV28 to TRBJ1-2; perhaps TRBD1 as D (5 bases). Germline-derived CDR1 and CDR2 are MDHEN and SYDVKM. This CDR3 region has 14 residues. Deletions cut 11 bases from V and 8 bases from J, with 24 bases between.

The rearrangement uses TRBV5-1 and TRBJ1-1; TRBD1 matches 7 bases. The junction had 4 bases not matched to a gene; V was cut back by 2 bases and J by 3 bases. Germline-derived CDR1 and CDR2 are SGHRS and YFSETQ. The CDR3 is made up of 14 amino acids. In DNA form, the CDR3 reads TGCGCCAGCAGCTTACAGGGGTTGTACACTGAAGCTTTCTTT. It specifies CASSLQGLYTEAFF.

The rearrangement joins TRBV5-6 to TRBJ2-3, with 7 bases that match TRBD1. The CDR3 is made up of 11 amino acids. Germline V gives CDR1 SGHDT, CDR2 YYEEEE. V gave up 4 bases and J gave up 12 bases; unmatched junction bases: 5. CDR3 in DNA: TGTGCCAGCAGCCGGGACAGACCTCAGTATTTT. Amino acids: CASSRDRPQYF.

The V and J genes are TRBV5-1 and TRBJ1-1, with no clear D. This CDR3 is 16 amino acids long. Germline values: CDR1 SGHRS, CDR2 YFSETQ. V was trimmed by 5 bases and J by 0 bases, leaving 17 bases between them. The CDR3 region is CASRKIAGGMNTEAFF. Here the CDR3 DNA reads TGCGCCAGCAGGAAAATCGCGGGCGGAATGAACACTGAAGCTTTCTTT.

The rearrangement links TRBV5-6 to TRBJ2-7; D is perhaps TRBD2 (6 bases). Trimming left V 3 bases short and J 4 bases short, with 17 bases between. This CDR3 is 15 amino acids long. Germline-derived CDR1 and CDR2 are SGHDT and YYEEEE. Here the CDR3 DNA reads TGTGCCAGCAGCTGGAGGGAGGTGGGATTTTACGAGCAGTACTTC. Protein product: CASSWREVGFYEQYF.

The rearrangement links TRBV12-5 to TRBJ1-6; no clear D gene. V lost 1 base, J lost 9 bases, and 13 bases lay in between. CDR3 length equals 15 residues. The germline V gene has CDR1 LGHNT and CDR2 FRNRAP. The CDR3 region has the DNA TGTGCTAGTGGTTTGGCCTCGCTAGAGAGTTCACCCCTCCACTTT. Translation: CASGLASLESSPLHF.

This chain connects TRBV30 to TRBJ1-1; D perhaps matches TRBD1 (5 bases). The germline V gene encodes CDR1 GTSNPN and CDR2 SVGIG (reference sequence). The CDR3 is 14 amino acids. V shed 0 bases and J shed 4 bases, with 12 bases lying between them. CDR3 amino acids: CAWSVRDYGTEAFF. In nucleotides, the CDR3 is TGTGCCTGGAGTGTACGGGACTATGGCACTGAAGCTTTCTTT.

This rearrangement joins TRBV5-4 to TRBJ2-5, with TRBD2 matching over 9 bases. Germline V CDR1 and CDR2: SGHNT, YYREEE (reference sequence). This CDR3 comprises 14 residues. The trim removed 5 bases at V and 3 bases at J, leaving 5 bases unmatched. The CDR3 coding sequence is TGTGCCAGCAGAGCGGGACTAGCAGAAGAGACCCAGTACTTC. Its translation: CASRAGLAEETQYF.

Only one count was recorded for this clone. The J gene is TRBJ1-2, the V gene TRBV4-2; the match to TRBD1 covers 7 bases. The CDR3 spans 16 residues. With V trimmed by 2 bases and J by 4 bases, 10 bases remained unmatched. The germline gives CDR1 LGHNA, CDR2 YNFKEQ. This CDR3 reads CASSQPLPTGPYGYTF. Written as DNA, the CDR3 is TGTGCCAGCAGCCAACCCCTGCCGACAGGGCCCTATGGCTACACCTTC.

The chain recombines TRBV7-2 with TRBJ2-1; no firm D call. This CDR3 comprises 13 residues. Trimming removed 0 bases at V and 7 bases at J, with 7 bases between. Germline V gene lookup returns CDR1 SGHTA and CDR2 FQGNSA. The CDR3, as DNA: TGTGCCAGCAGCTTAGCTCTTAGTAATGAGCAGTTCTTC. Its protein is CASSLALSNEQFF.

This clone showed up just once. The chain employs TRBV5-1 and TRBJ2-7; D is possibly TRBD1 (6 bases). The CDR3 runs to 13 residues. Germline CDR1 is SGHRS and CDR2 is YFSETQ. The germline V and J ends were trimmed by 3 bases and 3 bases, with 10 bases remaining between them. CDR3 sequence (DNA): TGCGCCAGCAGCTCCGGACAGCACTACGAGCAGTACTTC. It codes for CASSSGQHYEQYF.

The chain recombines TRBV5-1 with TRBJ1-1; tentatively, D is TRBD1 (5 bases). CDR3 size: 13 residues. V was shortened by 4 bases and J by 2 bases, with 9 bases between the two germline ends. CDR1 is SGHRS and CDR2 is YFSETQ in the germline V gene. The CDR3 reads CASSVGTNTEAFF. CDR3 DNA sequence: TGCGCCAGCAGCGTTGGGACTAACACTGAAGCTTTCTTT. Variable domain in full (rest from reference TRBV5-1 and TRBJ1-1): KAGVTQTPRYLIKTRGQQVTLSCSPISGHRSVSWYQQTPGQGLQFLFEYFSETQRNKGNFPGRFSGRQFSNSRSEMNVSTLELGDSALYLCASSVGTNTEAFFGQGTRLTVV.

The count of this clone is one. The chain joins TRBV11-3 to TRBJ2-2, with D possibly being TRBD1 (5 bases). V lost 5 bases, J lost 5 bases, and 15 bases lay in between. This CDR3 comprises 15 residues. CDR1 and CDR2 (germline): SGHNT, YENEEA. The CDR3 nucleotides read TGTGCCAGCAGCCCCTCCCTCCCAGGGACCGGGGAGCTGTTTTTT. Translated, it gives CASSPSLPGTGELFF.

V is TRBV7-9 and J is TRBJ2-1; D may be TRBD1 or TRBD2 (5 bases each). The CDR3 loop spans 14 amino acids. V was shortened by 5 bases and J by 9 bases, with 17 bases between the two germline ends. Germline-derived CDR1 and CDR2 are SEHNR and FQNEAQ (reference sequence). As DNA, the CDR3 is TGTGCCAGCAGCCTACTACAGGTGGCGGGTGAGCAGTTCTTC. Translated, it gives CASSLLQVAGEQFF. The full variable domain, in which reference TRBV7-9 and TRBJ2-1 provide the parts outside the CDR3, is DTGVSQNPRHKITKRGQNVTFRCDPISEHNRLYWYRQTLGQGPEFLTYFQNEAQLEKSRLLSDRFSAERPKGSFSTLEIQRTEQGDSAMYLCASSLLQVAGEQFFGPGTRLTVL.

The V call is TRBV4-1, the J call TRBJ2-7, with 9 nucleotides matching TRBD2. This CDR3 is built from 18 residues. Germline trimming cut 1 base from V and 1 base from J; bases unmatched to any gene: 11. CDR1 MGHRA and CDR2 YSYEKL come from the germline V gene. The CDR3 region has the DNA TGCGCCAGCAGCCAAGTTGTTCCTCGGCGGGGGGGGTCCTACGAGCAGTACTTC. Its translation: CASSQVVPRRGGSYEQYF.

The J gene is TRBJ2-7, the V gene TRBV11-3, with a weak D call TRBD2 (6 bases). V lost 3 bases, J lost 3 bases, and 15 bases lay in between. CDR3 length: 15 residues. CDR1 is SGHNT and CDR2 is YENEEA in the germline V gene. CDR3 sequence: CASSLVGQDYYEQYF. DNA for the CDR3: TGTGCCAGCAGCTTGGTGGGGCAGGACTACTACGAGCAGTACTTC.

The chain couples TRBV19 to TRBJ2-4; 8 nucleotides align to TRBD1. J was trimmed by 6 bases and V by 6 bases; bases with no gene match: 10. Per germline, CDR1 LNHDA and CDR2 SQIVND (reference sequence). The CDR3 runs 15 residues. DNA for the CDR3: TGTGCCAGTAGGCAACAGGGGGACGGCGGAAACATTCAGTACTTC. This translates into CASRQQGDGGNIQYF.

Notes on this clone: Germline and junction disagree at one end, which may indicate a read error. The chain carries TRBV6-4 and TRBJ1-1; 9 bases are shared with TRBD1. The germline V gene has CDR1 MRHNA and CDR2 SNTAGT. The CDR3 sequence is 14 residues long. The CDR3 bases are TGTGCCACCAGTGACGGGACAGGGCTCACTGAAGCTTTCTTT. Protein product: CATSDGTGLTEAFF.

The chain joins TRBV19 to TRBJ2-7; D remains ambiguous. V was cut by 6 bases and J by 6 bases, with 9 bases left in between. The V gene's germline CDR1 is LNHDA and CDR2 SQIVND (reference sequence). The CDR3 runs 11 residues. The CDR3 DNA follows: TGTGCCAGTAGCCTGGGTGTCGAGCAGTACTTC. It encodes CASSLGVEQYF. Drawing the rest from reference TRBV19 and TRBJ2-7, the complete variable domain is DGGITQSPKYLFRKEGQNVTLSCEQNLNHDAMYWYRQDPGQGLRLIYYSQIVNDFQKGDIAEGYSVSREKKESFPLTVTSAQKNPTAFYLCASSLGVEQYFGPGTRLTVT.

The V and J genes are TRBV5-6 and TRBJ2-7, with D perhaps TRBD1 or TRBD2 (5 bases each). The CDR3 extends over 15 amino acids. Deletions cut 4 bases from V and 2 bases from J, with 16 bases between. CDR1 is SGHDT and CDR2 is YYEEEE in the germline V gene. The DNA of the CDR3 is TGTGCCAGCAGCCTCTCCGGGACGGGGACCTACGAGCAGTACTTC. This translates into CASSLSGTGTYEQYF.

In DNA, the CDR3 is TGCGCCAGCAGCCCTCAAAGCACAGATACGCAGTATTTT. The encoded protein is CASSPQSTDTQYF. The V call is TRBV4-3, the J call TRBJ2-3; no clear D gene. The CDR3 sequence is 13 residues long. V was pared by 4 bases and J by 0 bases, with 5 bases between. In germline, CDR1 is LGHNA, CDR2 YSLEER.